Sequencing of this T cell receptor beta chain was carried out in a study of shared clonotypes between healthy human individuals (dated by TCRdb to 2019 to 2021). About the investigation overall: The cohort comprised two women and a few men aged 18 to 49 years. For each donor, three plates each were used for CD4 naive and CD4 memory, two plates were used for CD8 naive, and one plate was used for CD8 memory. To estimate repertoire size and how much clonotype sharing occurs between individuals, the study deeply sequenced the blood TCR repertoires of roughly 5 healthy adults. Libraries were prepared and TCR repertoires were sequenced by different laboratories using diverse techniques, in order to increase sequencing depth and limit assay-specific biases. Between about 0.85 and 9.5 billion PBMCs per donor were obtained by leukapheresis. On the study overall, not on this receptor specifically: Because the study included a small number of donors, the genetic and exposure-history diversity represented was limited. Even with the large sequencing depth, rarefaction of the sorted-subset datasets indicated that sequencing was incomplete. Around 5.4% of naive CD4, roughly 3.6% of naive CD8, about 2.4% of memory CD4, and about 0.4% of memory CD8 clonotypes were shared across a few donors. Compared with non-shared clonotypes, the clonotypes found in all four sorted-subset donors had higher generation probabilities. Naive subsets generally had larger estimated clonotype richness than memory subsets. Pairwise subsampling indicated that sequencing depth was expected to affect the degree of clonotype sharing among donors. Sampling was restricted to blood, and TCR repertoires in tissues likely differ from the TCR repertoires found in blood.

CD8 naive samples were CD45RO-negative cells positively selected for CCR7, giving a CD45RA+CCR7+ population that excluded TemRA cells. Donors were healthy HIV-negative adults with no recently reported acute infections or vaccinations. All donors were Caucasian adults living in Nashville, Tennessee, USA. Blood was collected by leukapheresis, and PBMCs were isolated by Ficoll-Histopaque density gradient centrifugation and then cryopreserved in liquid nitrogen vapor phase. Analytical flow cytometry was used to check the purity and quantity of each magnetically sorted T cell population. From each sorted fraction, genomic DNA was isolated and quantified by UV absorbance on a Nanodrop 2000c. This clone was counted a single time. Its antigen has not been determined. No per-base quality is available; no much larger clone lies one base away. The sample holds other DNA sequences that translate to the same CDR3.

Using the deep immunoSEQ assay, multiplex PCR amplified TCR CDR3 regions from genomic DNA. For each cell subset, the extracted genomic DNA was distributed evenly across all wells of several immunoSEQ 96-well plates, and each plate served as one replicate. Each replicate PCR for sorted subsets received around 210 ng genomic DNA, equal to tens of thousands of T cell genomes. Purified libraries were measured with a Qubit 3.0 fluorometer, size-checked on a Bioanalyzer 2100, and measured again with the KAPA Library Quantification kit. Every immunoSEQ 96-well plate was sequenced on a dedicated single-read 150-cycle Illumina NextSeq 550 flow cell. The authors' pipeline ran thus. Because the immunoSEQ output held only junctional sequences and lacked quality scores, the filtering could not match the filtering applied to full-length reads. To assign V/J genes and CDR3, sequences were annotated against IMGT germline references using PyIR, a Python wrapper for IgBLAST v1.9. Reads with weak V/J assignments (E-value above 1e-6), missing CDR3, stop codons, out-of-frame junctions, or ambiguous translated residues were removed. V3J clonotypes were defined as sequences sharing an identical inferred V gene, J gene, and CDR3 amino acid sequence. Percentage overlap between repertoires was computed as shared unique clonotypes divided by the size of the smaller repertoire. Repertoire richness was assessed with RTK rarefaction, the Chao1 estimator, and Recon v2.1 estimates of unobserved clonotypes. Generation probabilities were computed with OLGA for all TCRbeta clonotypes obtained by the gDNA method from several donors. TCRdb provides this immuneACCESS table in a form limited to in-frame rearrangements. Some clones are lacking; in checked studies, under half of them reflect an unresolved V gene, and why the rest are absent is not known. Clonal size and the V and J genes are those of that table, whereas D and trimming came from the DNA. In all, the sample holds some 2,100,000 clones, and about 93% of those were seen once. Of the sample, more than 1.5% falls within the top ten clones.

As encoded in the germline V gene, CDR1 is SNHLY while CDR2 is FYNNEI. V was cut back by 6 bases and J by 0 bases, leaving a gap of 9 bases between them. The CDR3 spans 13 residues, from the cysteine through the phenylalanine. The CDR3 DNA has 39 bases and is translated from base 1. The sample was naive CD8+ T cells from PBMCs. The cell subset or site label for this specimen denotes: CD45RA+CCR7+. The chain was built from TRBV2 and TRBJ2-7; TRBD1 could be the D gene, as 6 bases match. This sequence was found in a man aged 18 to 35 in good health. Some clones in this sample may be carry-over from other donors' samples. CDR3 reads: CASSDRSSYEQYF. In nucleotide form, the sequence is TGTGCCAGCAGCGACAGGAGCTCCTACGAGCAGTACTTC. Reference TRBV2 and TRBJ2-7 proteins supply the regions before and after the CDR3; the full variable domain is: EPEVTQTPSHQVTQMGQEVILRCVPISNHLYFYWYRQILGQKVEFLVSFYNNEISEKSEIFDDQFSVERPDGSNFTLKIRSTKLEDSAMYFCASSDRSSYEQYFGPGTRLTVT.